This T cell receptor beta chain was documented in a study of monozygotic twins with cystic fibrosis. Sequencing was performed with immunoSEQ multiplex PCR; in TCRdb, only in-frame clones are kept and a portion is missing. The top ten hold 0.29% of the sample, which has tens of thousands of clones, approximately 90% seen once. V lost 1 base and J lost 8; bases outside the gene matches: 4. Germline lookup yields CDR1 SGHDT and CDR2 YYEEEE. CDR3 length equals 14 residues. Sequencing input: blood. The origin of this receptor is a girl aged 2 to 9 with cystic fibrosis. This chain links TRBV5-6 with TRBJ1-1; 11 bases match TRBD1. CDR3 DNA: TGTGCCAGCAGCTTGATTTGGACAGGGGGCGAAGCTTTCTTT. It codes for CASSLIWTGGEAFF.